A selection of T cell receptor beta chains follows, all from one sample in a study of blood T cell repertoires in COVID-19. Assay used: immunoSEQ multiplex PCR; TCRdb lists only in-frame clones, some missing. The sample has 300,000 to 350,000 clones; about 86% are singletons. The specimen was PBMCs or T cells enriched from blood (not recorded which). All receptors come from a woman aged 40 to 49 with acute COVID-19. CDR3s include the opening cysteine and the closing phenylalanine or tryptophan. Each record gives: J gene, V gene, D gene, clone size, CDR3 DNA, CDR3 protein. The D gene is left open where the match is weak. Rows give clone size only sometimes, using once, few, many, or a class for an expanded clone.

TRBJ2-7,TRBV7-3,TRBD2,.,TGTGCCAGCAGCCTTGGCGGGGGTCAAGCCTACGAGCAGTACTTC,CASSLGGGQAYEQYF
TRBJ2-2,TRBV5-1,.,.,TGCGCCAGCAGCTGGCCTCTAGAGACCGGGGAGCTGTTTTTT,CASSWPLETGELFF
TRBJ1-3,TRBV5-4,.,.,TGTGCCAGCAGCTCGTACACCGACTCTGGAAACACCATATATTTT,CASSSYTDSGNTIYF
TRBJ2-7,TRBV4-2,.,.,TGTGCCAGCAGCCAAGATGCAGGGAACGGCTACGAGCAGTACTTC,CASSQDAGNGYEQYF
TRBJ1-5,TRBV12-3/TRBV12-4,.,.,TGTGCCAGCAGCAAAGGGGTGGGACAGCCCCAGCATTTT,CASSKGVGQPQHF
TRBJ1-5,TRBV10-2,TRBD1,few,TGCGCCAGCAGATACGGACAGGGGGGGAATCAGCCCCAGCATTTT,CASRYGQGGNQPQHF
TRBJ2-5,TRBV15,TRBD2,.,TGTGCCACCAGCAAGGGAGGGTATCAAGAGACCCAGTACTTC,CATSKGGYQETQYF
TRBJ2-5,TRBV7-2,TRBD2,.,TGTGCCAGCAGCTTAGGGCTAGCGGGGGGCCAAGAGACCCAGTACTTC,CASSLGLAGGQETQYF
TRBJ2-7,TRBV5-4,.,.,TGTGCCAGCAGCTTGGCCAAGGACAGATTTTTCTCCTACGAGCAGTACTTC,CASSLAKDRFFSYEQYF
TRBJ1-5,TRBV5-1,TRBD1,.,TGCGCCAGCAGCTTGGTAGGGGGCAGCAATCAGCCCCAGCATTTT,CASSLVGGSNQPQHF
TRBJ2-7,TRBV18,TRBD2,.,TGTGCCAGCTCACCATCTAGCGGGAGAAACGAGCAGTACTTC,CASSPSSGRNEQYF
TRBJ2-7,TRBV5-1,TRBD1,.,TGCGCCAGCAGCTTGGTGACAGGGGGGCGCGAGCAGTACTTC,CASSLVTGGREQYF
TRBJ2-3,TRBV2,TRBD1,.,TGTGCCAGCAGGGGACAGTACAGCACAGATACGCAGTATTTT,CASRGQYSTDTQYF
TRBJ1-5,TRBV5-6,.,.,TGTGCCAGCAGCTGGAACGGAGGGAGCAATCAGCCCCAGCATTTT,CASSWNGGSNQPQHF
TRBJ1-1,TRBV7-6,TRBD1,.,TGTGCCAGCAGCTTGCCTAGACAGGGGATGAACACTGAAGCTTTCTTT,CASSLPRQGMNTEAFF
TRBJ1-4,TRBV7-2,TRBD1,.,TGTGCCAGCAGCTCAAAGGGGGCTGGGGAAAAACTGTTTTTT,CASSSKGAGEKLFF
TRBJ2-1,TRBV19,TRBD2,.,TGTGCCAGTAGTGCGGGACTAGCGGGGAACAATGAGCAGTTCTTC,CASSAGLAGNNEQFF
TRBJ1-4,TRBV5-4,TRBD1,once,TGTGCCAGCAGTTCTCAGGGACAGAGGAATGAAAAACTGTTTTTT,CASSSQGQRNEKLFF
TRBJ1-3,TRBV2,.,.,TGTGCCAGCAGCAGTCGCGGAAACACCATATATTTT,CASSSRGNTIYF
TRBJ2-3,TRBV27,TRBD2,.,TGTGCCAGCAAGCGTGGCGGGAGGGCCGTGGATACGCAGTATTTT,CASKRGGRAVDTQYF
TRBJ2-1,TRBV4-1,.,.,TGCGCCAGCGGGCTGGGGCGGACCTACAATGAGCAGTTCTTC,CASGLGRTYNEQFF
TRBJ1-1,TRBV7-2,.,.,TGTGCCAGCAGCCTCACGGGGGGGAGACCGAACACTGAAGCTTTCTTT,CASSLTGGRPNTEAFF
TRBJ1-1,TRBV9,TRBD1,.,TGTGCCAGCAGCGCATCGACAGGGGGCGTTTTAGGTGAAGCTTTCTTT,CASSASTGGVLGEAFF
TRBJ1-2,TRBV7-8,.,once,TGTGCCAGCAGCCCCGGTTTAGGCTACACCTTC,CASSPGLGYTF
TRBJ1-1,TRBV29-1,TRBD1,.,TGCAGCGTTGACGGGACAGGGGCTGAAGCTTTCTTT,CSVDGTGAEAFF
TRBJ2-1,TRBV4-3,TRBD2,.,TGCGCCAGCAGCCAAGATCTGTCAGCGGGAAGGTACAATGAGCAGTTCTTC,CASSQDLSAGRYNEQFF
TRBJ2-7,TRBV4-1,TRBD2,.,TGCGCCAGCAGCCACCCCGGACTAGCGGCGCTGTTATCCTACGAGCAGTACTTC,CASSHPGLAALLSYEQYF
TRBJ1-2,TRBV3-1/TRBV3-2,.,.,TGTGCCAGCAGCCAAGAGGGGGCAGGACCTAACTATGGCTACACCTTC,CASSQEGAGPNYGYTF
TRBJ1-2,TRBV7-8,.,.,TGTGCCAGCAGCCTAGGGGCCAGGGGATATGGCTACACCTTC,CASSLGARGYGYTF
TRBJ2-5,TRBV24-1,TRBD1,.,TGTGCCACCAGTGATGACGGGACAGGGTTACAAGAGACCCAGTACTTC,CATSDDGTGLQETQYF
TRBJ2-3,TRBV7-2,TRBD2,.,TGTGCCAGCAGCTTAGTTCTCCTAGCGGGGGGGAGCACAGATACGCAGTATTTT,CASSLVLLAGGSTDTQYF
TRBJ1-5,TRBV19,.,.,TGTGCCAGTAGTACCGAAAACTTTAGCAATCAGCCCCAGCATTTT,CASSTENFSNQPQHF
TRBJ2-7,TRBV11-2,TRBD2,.,TGTGCCAGCAGGCGACTAGCGGGAACTTACGAGCAGTACTTC,CASRRLAGTYEQYF
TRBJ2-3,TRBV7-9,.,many,TGTGCCAGCAGCGCAGACTTGGCGGGACCATACCTGAGAGATACGCAGTATTTT,CASSADLAGPYLRDTQYF
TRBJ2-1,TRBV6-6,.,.,TGTGCCAGCAGTTTCGGCGGGGTGTCCTACAATGAGCAGTTCTTC,CASSFGGVSYNEQFF
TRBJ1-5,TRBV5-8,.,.,TGTGCCAGCAGCCCTGTATTAGCTAATCAGCCCCAGCATTTT,CASSPVLANQPQHF
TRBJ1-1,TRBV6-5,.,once,TGTGCCATCCAGGGCAACACTGAAGCTTTCTTT,CAIQGNTEAFF
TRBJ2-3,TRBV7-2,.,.,TGTGCCAGCAGCTTATTCTCAGATACGCAGTATTTT,CASSLFSDTQYF
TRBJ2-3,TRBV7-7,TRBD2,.,TGTGCCAGCAGCACGAGCGGGGCCACAGATACGCAGTATTTT,CASSTSGATDTQYF
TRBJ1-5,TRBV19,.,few,TGTGCCAGTAGGACGACAGCCTTCAGCAATCAGCCCCAGCATTTT,CASRTTAFSNQPQHF
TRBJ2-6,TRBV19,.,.,TGTGCCAGTAGTATCGGGGGACAGCCTGGGGCCAACGTCCTGACTTTC,CASSIGGQPGANVLTF
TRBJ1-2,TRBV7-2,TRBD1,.,TGTGCCAGCAGCTTAGCAGGGGGCAGTGGCTACACCTTC,CASSLAGGSGYTF
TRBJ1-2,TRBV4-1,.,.,TGCGCCAGCAGCCAAAAGACAGAAGCTTCTAACTATGGCTACACCTTC,CASSQKTEASNYGYTF
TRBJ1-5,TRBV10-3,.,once,TGTGCCATCAGTGAGTATCCGGTGGGAGCGAATCAGCCCCAGCATTTT,CAISEYPVGANQPQHF